The 8 T cell receptor beta chains given below trace back to one sample, sequenced in a study of cytomegalovirus exposure and HLA in healthy donors (dated 2017 in TCRdb). Libraries were prepared through the immunoSEQ multiplex PCR assay. For the multiplex PCR, a mixture combining 60 forward primers for TCR Vbeta segments and 13 reverse primers for TCR Jbeta segments was used. TCRdb re-hosts the immuneACCESS table, in-frame sequences only. Its copies lack some clones; in the studies checked, an unresolved V gene accounts for under half of them, and the cause for the rest is not known. Recorded for this sample are 160,000 or so clones; about four fifths of them occurred a single time. The ten largest clonotypes hold 4.9% of the sample. Source material: PBMCs. The receptors come from a woman under 30 in good health and CMV-seropositive.

This rearrangement joins TRBV2 to TRBJ2-1; D gene ambiguous. Deletions cut 2 bases from V and 7 bases from J, with 6 bases between. Germline CDR1 reads SNHLY; CDR2 reads FYNNEI. This CDR3 spans 12 amino acids. The CDR3 nucleotides read TGTGCCAGCAGTGAATCGAGGAATGAGCAGTTCTTC. Translation gives CASSESRNEQFF.

The rearrangement uses TRBV18 and TRBJ2-7; tentative D call: TRBD1 (5 bases). Trimming removed 3 bases from V and 3 bases from J, with 9 bases in between. CDR1 and CDR2 from the germline V gene are KGHSH and LQKENI. This CDR3 has 13 amino acids. CDR3 residues: CASSPRQHYEQYF. The CDR3 DNA sequence: TGTGCCAGCTCACCCCGACAGCACTACGAGCAGTACTTC.

The chain couples TRBV7-9 to TRBJ2-3, with a tentative D call TRBD1 (6 bases). This CDR3 region has 15 residues. Germline CDR1 SEHNR, CDR2 FQNEAQ (reference sequence). V dropped 5 bases and J dropped 3 bases, with 15 bases sitting between them. This CDR3 reads CASSGLGHRTDTQYF. The CDR3, as DNA: TGTGCCAGCAGCGGTTTGGGACACCGGACAGATACGCAGTATTTT.

V usage is TRBV5-1 and J usage is TRBJ2-7; D is uncertain. Germline lookup yields CDR1 SGHRS and CDR2 YFSETQ. V lost 0 bases, J lost 5 bases, and 12 bases lay in between. This CDR3 comprises 14 residues. This CDR3 is CASSLEFGVHEQYF. DNA for the CDR3: TGCGCCAGCAGCTTGGAATTTGGAGTTCACGAGCAGTACTTC. The variable domain in full, completed from reference TRBV5-1 and TRBJ2-7, reads KAGVTQTPRYLIKTRGQQVTLSCSPISGHRSVSWYQQTPGQGLQFLFEYFSETQRNKGNFPGRFSGRQFSNSRSEMNVSTLELGDSALYLCASSLEFGVHEQYFGPGTRLTVT.

The genes are TRBV5-1 and TRBJ1-4, with D possibly TRBD1 on 5 matching bases. The V end was cut by 0 bases, the J end by 3 bases, with 9 bases between. The germline V gene has CDR1 SGHRS and CDR2 YFSETQ. The CDR3 extends over 15 amino acids. In DNA form, the CDR3 reads TGCGCCAGCAGCTTGGCCAAGGGGTCTAATGAAAAACTGTTTTTT. Translating gives CASSLAKGSNEKLFF.

This clone came up a few times. The V gene is TRBV29-1, the J gene TRBJ2-1; D call uncertain. Germline CDR1 SQVTM, CDR2 ANQGSEA. V lost 5 bases and J lost 10, with 15 bases in between. The CDR3 is 12 amino acids. CDR3 amino acids: CSVYNVPGEQFF. The CDR3 DNA reads as TGCAGCGTTTATAACGTACCCGGGGAGCAGTTCTTC.

The V call is TRBV2, the J call TRBJ1-1, with 11 bases lining up with TRBD1. The germline gives CDR1 SNHLY, CDR2 FYNNEI. Unmatched junction bases numbered 5, after V lost 6 bases and J lost 11 bases. The CDR3 is 12 amino acids. CDR3 in amino acids: CASSKRDRGAFF. DNA of the CDR3: TGTGCCAGCAGCAAAAGGGACAGGGGGGCTTTCTTT.

Only one count was recorded for this clone. The chain's CDR3 is CASSDGELAKNIQYF. Written as DNA, the CDR3 is TGCGCCAGCAGTGACGGTGAATTAGCCAAAAACATTCAGTACTTC. The chain couples TRBV10-1 to TRBJ2-4, with D unclear. The CDR3 extends over 15 amino acids. The V gene lost 3 bases and the J gene lost 0 bases, with 9 bases spanning the gap. Germline V gene data show CDR1 as WNHNN and CDR2 as SYGVQD (reference sequence).